The clone carrying this TCR beta chain has a handful of counts. Its cognate antigen is unknown. These data belong to a study of identical twins. Study results and limitations: Modelling underestimated the level of out-of-frame TCR alpha sharing observed in monozygotic twins. A cross-sectional statistical analysis, not follow-up of the same donors, supported the conclusions. Insertions ran lower in abundant cord blood beta clonotypes, though not in memory repertoires.

Unique molecular identifiers were present on cDNA, and template switching added a universal primer site. TCRdb called the 5' RACE reads again in MiXCR, with one record for every CDR3 protein. The profile shows hundreds of thousands of distinct CDR3 sequences, 7.1% of them singletons. CDR3 length: 15 residues. V lost 4 bases, J lost 5 bases, and 7 bases stayed unmatched. The germline CDR1 and CDR2 sequences are SGHVS and FQNEAQ. This same sample was also taken into another study, of yellow fever vaccine responses in identical twins.

V gene TRBV7-8 combines with J gene TRBJ2-1, with TRBD1 matching 8 bases. This receptor was taken from a woman aged 18-29 years in good health. The material sequenced was PBMCs. The CDR3 loop reads CASSYGQGMNNEQFF. The CDR3 nucleotides are TGTGCCAGCAGCTATGGACAGGGAATGAACAATGAGCAGTTCTTC.